This TCR beta chain was documented in a study of T cell responses to AZD1222 COVID-19 vaccine. Study outcomes and limitations: Females made up more of the donors, who were largely white British, and clonal diversity may have come out too low. Vaccine-associated CD4 TCRs spanned spike, dominant at 160-218 and 743-854.

The germline V gene has CDR1 LNHDA and CDR2 SQIVND (reference sequence). The V gene lost 6 bases and the J gene lost 6 bases, with 17 bases spanning the gap. CDR3 length equals 15 residues. In the case of this clone: What it recognizes is unknown.

Sequencing was performed with immunoSEQ multiplex PCR; in TCRdb, only in-frame clones are kept and a portion is missing. This table has 140,000 to 150,000 clones, about nine tenths appearing once. The TCR sequence derives from an adult who received the AZD1222 COVID-19 vaccine. The sample consisted of peripheral blood, taken 28 days after the second AZD1222 dose. V usage is TRBV19 and J usage is TRBJ2-2; D is tentatively TRBD1 or TRBD2 (7 bases each). CDR3 nucleotide sequence: TGTGCCAGTAGCCTAGACAGGGAGGGGGCCGGGGAGCTGTTTTTT. Amino acid sequence: CASSLDREGAGELFF.